This TCR beta chain came from a study of T cell responses to AZD1222 COVID-19 vaccine. Background on the study: Both about-4-week and about-12-week second-dose recipients were combined.

Only in-frame clones appear in the TCRdb table, and some are missing; sequencing was by immunoSEQ multiplex PCR. The table shows about 170,000 clones, with approximately 90% occurring only once. Overall study results and limits: The CD4 TCRs associated with vaccination extended across spike and predominated at 160-218 and 743-854. White British people made up most donors, females outnumbered males, and clonal diversity was possibly underestimated. Variant regions that are unmutated are reportedly the target of nearly half of spike-specific TCRs.

A word on this clone: Its specificity is unknown.

This CDR3 has 13 residues. The V gene's germline CDR1 is MNHEY and CDR2 SVGAGI. Trimming took off 6 bases at V and 2 bases at J, with 10 bases between the two ends. The chain is built from TRBV6-5 and TRBJ1-2, with D perhaps matching TRBD1 (6 bases). This receptor was obtained from an adult in good health. The sample in question was peripheral blood, obtained on day 0 of AZD1222 vaccination. The DNA for the CDR3 is TGTGCCAGCAGAGCCGGGACAAACTATGGCTACACCTTC. Translated: CASRAGTNYGYTF.